Each of the 21 T cell receptor beta chains below was sequenced from the same sample in a study of blood T cell repertoires in COVID-19. Sequencing used immunoSEQ multiplex PCR; TCRdb keeps in-frame clones, though not all of them. The data show 150,000 to 200,000 clones, approximately 82% seen once. The sequenced sample consisted of peripheral blood. The receptor source for this set is a human donor with acute or convalescent COVID-19. The donor label of this sample is uncertain.

J is TRBJ2-1 and V is TRBV28; 9 bases agree with TRBD2. Germline trimming cut 2 bases from V and 4 bases from J; bases unmatched to any gene: 3. Germline V lookup: CDR1 MDHEN, CDR2 SYDVKM. The CDR3 extends over 15 amino acids. The CDR3 spells CASSLRSGRYNEQFF. The CDR3 DNA reads as TGTGCCAGCAGTTTAAGAAGCGGGAGGTACAATGAGCAGTTCTTC.

Worth noting for this clone: A much bigger clone sits one base away, suggesting this may be a read error. Additional DNA sequences in this sample encode the identical CDR3. This chain joins TRBV29-1 and TRBJ2-2, with 9 bases identical to TRBD1. Germline V lookup: CDR1 SQVTM, CDR2 ANQGSEA. The CDR3 contains 15 residues. Written as DNA, the CDR3 is TGCAGTGTTGGGAGGGGACAGGGATGGACCGGGGAGCTGTTTTTT. Protein: CSVGRGQGWTGELFF.

V is TRBV12-3 or TRBV12-4 and J is TRBJ2-7; D is unclear. The CDR3 has 12 amino acids. Deletions cut 3 bases from V and 3 bases from J, with 6 bases between. The chain's CDR3 is CASSFGNYEQYF. The DNA for the CDR3 is TGTGCCAGCAGTTTTGGCAACTACGAGCAGTACTTC.

The CDR3 loop is CASSPDIGPGGYTF. CDR3 nucleotide sequence: TGTGCCAGCAGTCCCGACATTGGCCCGGGGGGCTACACCTTC. The rearrangement links TRBV27 to TRBJ1-2; D ambiguous. Per germline, CDR1 MNHEY and CDR2 SMNVEV (reference sequence). V was pared by 5 bases and J by 8 bases, with 18 bases between. This CDR3 spans 14 amino acids.

This clone came up once. CDR3 region: CASSPLLGGTGGYTF. CDR3 DNA: TGTGCCAGCTCACCCCTTCTTGGGGGCACCGGGGGCTACACCTTC. This chain joins TRBV18 and TRBJ1-2; D perhaps matches TRBD1 (6 bases). Germline lookup yields CDR1 KGHSH and CDR2 LQKENI. V shed 3 bases and J shed 8 bases, with 19 bases lying between them. The CDR3 sequence is 15 residues long.

This clone showed up just once. This rearrangement joins TRBV5-4 to TRBJ2-7, with 9 nucleotides matching TRBD1. Trimming at V came to 0 bases and at J to 5 bases, leaving 9 bases not matched to a gene. The CDR3 length is 16 residues. The germline V gene has CDR1 SGHNT and CDR2 YYREEE (reference sequence). DNA of the CDR3: TGTGCCAGCAGCTTGGAGAGGGACAGGGTAAACAACGAGCAGTACTTC. Its protein is CASSLERDRVNNEQYF.

The rearrangement uses TRBV5-1 and TRBJ2-5; 12 positions agree with TRBD1. Germline V gene sequence: CDR1 SGHRS, CDR2 YFSETQ. The CDR3 runs to 15 residues. J was trimmed by 4 bases and V by 0 bases; bases with no gene match: 1. In nucleotides, the CDR3 is TGCGCCAGCAGCTTGGAGGGACAGGGGGCAGAGACCCAGTACTTC. This gives the protein CASSLEGQGAETQYF.

The chain recombines TRBV30 with TRBJ1-4; D remains unclear. The ends were cut back, 0 bases at V and 10 bases at J, with 6 bases in the middle. This CDR3 has 11 amino acids. CDR1 GTSNPN and CDR2 SVGIG come from the germline V gene (reference sequence). The CDR3 loop is CAWSVHPKLFF. As DNA, the CDR3 is TGTGCCTGGAGTGTACATCCAAAACTGTTTTTT.

This sequence joins TRBV24-1 and TRBJ2-1, with 12 bases that match TRBD2. The ends lost 9 bases at V and 6 bases at J; junction bases unmatched: 11. The CDR3 covers 16 residues. The germline gives CDR1 KGHDR, CDR2 SFDVKD. The CDR3 DNA is TGTGCCACCGCAAACTCCCTAGCGGGAGGGTTCAATGAGCAGTTCTTC. Amino acids: CATANSLAGGFNEQFF.

The genes are TRBV30 and TRBJ2-5, with TRBD2 as a possible D gene (6 bases). V was trimmed by 0 bases and J by 6 bases, leaving 14 bases between them. Germline-derived CDR1 and CDR2 are GTSNPN and SVGIG (reference sequence). This CDR3 spans 14 amino acids. Written as DNA, the CDR3 is TGTGCCTGGAGTGTGGGGCGGGGCTGGAAGACCCAGTACTTC. Translating it yields CAWSVGRGWKTQYF.

The chain links TRBV19 to TRBJ1-1; 9 bases are shared with TRBD1. V gave up 1 base and J gave up 4 bases; unmatched junction bases: 1. CDR1 is LNHDA, CDR2 SQIVND, per germline (reference sequence). There are 14 residues in the CDR3. CDR3 nucleotide sequence: TGTGCCAGTAGTATAGGGACAGGGGTCACTGAAGCTTTCTTT. It specifies CASSIGTGVTEAFF.

The genes are TRBV12-3 or TRBV12-4 and TRBJ1-2; D may be TRBD1 (5 bases). The CDR3 runs to 13 residues. Trimming stripped 6 bases from V and 8 bases from J, with 16 bases between. The CDR3 here is CASSRTGDLGYTF. Here the CDR3 DNA reads TGTGCCAGCAGCCGGACGGGGGACTTAGGCTACACCTTC.

The gene calls are TRBV9 and TRBJ1-4; 12 bases are a match to TRBD1. This CDR3 spans 15 amino acids. With V trimmed by 3 bases and J by 7 bases, 4 bases remained unmatched. Germline V gives CDR1 SGDLS, CDR2 YYNGEE. The CDR3 region has the DNA TGTGCCAGCAGCGAGGGGACAGGGGGCGTTGAAAAACTGTTTTTT. Residues: CASSEGTGGVEKLFF. The full variable domain, rest sourced from reference TRBV9 and TRBJ1-4, is DSGVTQTPKHLITATGQRVTLRCSPRSGDLSVYWYQQSLDQGLQFLIQYYNGEERAKGNILERFSAQQFPDLHSELNLSSLELGDSALYFCASSEGTGGVEKLFFGSGTQLSVL.

This chain connects TRBV19 to TRBJ1-5; D is undetermined. The CDR3 runs 14 residues. V gave up 3 bases and J gave up 0 bases, with 6 bases separating them. Germline V gene lookup returns CDR1 LNHDA and CDR2 SQIVND (reference sequence). CDR3 amino acids: CASSIQDSNQPQHF. CDR3 DNA sequence: TGTGCCAGTAGTATTCAGGATAGCAATCAGCCCCAGCATTTT.

The chain combines TRBV6-1 with TRBJ2-1; 7 nucleotides line up with TRBD2. The junction had 15 bases not matched to a gene; V was cut back by 4 bases and J by 0 bases. The germline CDR1 and CDR2 sequences are MNHNS and SASEGT. The CDR3 consists of 19 residues. CDR3 in amino acids: CASSVASRESASSYNEQFF. Here the CDR3 DNA reads TGTGCCAGCAGTGTAGCCTCGCGGGAGTCTGCGAGCTCCTACAATGAGCAGTTCTTC.

This sequence joins TRBV6-5 and TRBJ2-1; 8 bases match TRBD2. J lost 4 bases, V lost 2 bases, and 7 bases had no gene match. CDR3 size: 16 residues. The germline CDR1 and CDR2 sequences are MNHEY and SVGAGI. CDR3 sequence (DNA): TGTGCCAGCAGTTACCTTAGCGGGAAAGGATACAATGAGCAGTTCTTC. This translates into CASSYLSGKGYNEQFF.

This chain uses TRBV9 with TRBJ2-4; perhaps TRBD1 as D (6 bases). Deletions cut 3 bases from V and 9 bases from J, with 13 bases between. Germline V lookup: CDR1 SGDLS, CDR2 YYNGEE. The CDR3 loop spans 13 amino acids. In nucleotides, the CDR3 is TGTGCCAGCAGCGCACAGGGAGAGGGCATTCAGTACTTC. It specifies CASSAQGEGIQYF.

V usage is TRBV7-3 and J usage is TRBJ1-1; no definite D call. Trimming removed 5 bases from V and 4 bases from J, with 11 bases in between. The CDR3 spans 13 residues. Germline V CDR1 and CDR2: SGHTA, FQGTGA. The CDR3: CASSIADGTEAFF. CDR3 DNA sequence: TGTGCCAGCAGCATAGCAGACGGCACTGAAGCTTTCTTT. Full variable domain (missing parts from reference TRBV7-3 and TRBJ1-1): GAGVSQTPSNKVTEKGKYVELRCDPISGHTALYWYRQSLGQGPEFLIYFQGTGAADDSGLPNDRFFAVRPEGSVSTLKIQRTERGDSAVYLCASSIADGTEAFFGQGTRLTVV.

V gene TRBV6-4 combines with J gene TRBJ1-5; unclear D gene. Between the trimmed V and J ends, which lost 3 bases and 4 bases, there was a span of 7 bases. The V gene's germline CDR1 is MRHNA and CDR2 SNTAGT. The CDR3 runs to 13 residues. CDR3 in amino acids: CASSESGNQPQHF. DNA for the CDR3: TGTGCCAGCAGTGAAAGCGGGAATCAGCCCCAGCATTTT.

V gene TRBV5-1 combines with J gene TRBJ2-5; D might be TRBD2 (5 bases). Germline lookup yields CDR1 SGHRS and CDR2 YFSETQ. There are 14 residues in the CDR3. V shed 5 bases and J shed 4 bases, with 15 bases lying between them. The CDR3: CASRVVASRETQYF. In nucleotides, the CDR3 is TGCGCCAGCAGGGTCGTCGCTAGCCGAGAGACCCAGTACTTC.

The rearrangement uses TRBV28 and TRBJ2-6; D perhaps matches TRBD2 (5 bases). Trimming took 5 bases from V and 2 from J, leaving 10 bases between them. The CDR3 sequence is 15 residues long. The germline CDR1 and CDR2 sequences are MDHEN and SYDVKM. DNA of the CDR3: TGTGCCAGCAGTCTCCGGGGTCCTGGGGCCAACGTCCTGACTTTC. It yields the protein CASSLRGPGANVLTF.